This T cell receptor beta chain was profiled in a study of shared clonotypes between healthy human individuals. Germline V gene lookup returns CDR1 SNHLY and CDR2 FYNNEI. V lost 2 bases and J lost 2, with 9 bases in between. This CDR3 spans 14 amino acids. Original analysis: For the immunoSEQ data, sequences were junction-only without quality scores, so filtering differed. The method was immunoSEQ multiplex PCR; TCRdb's version includes in-frame clones alone and lacks a portion of them. D and trimming come from the DNA, and the V and J calls and clone size come from that table. Of about 490,000 clones in the sample, 81% are singletons; the top ten hold roughly 13%. Donors were Caucasian adults residing in Nashville, Tennessee, USA.

This receptor was obtained from a woman aged 40 to 55 in good health. Some clones in this sample may be carry-over from other donors' samples. V usage is TRBV2 and J usage is TRBJ2-5; D gene uncertain. The sequencing input was PBMCs. CDR3 DNA sequence: TGTGCCAGCAGTGAATTGATACAGCAAGAGACCCAGTACTTC. The encoded protein is CASSELIQQETQYF.